The 15 T cell receptor beta chains below come from one sample, sequenced in a study of T cell responses to AZD1222 COVID-19 vaccine. Profiled with immunoSEQ multiplex PCR; TCRdb holds only in-frame clones, not every one. This sample has more than 140,000 clones, with about nine tenths found just once. Sequencing used peripheral blood, obtained on day 0 of MenACWY control vaccination. The receptors were sampled from an adult in good health.

This clone was observed once. The chain employs TRBV11-3 and TRBJ1-6, with D maybe TRBD1 (5 bases). The CDR3 spans 14 residues. V lost 5 bases and J 7 bases, leaving 12 bases between the germline ends. In germline, CDR1 is SGHNT, CDR2 YENEEA. In nucleotides, the CDR3 is TGTGCCAGCAGCCCCGGACACTCAAATTCACCCCTCCACTTT. It yields the protein CASSPGHSNSPLHF.

As regards this clone: Other DNA sequences in this specimen translate into the identical CDR3. The chain uses TRBV28 and TRBJ2-1; the D is unclear. The V gene's germline CDR1 is MDHEN and CDR2 SYDVKM. Trimming removed 2 bases from V and 4 bases from J, with 6 bases in between. The CDR3 has 13 residues. The chain's CDR3 is CASSLDTYNEQFF. The CDR3 DNA reads as TGTGCCAGCAGTTTAGACACTTACAATGAGCAGTTCTTC.

V and J are TRBV28 and TRBJ1-5; D not resolved. CDR1 is MDHEN, CDR2 SYDVKM, per germline. This CDR3 contains 11 residues. The ends were cut back, 9 bases at V and 0 bases at J, with 3 bases in the middle. The CDR3 sequence: CASYSNQPQHF. CDR3 DNA: TGTGCCAGTTATAGCAATCAGCCCCAGCATTTT.

The chain employs TRBV28 and TRBJ1-1; no definite D call. Germline CDR1 MDHEN, CDR2 SYDVKM. The CDR3 totals 16 residues. V lost 4 bases and J 0 bases, leaving 15 bases between the germline ends. The CDR3 coding sequence is TGTGCCAGCAGTTCCAGAGTGGGGTCGATGAACACTGAAGCTTTCTTT. This encodes CASSSRVGSMNTEAFF.

The chain employs TRBV20-1 and TRBJ2-1; 11 positions match TRBD2. The CDR3 loop spans 15 amino acids. The V and J ends lost 3 bases and 4 bases, in that order; junction bases with no gene match: 5. Looked up from germline, CDR1 is DFQATT and CDR2 is SNEGSKA (reference sequence). The CDR3 spells CSASVAGGPYNEQFF. In nucleotides, the CDR3 is TGCAGTGCTAGTGTAGCGGGGGGGCCATACAATGAGCAGTTCTTC.

The genes are TRBV30 and TRBJ1-6; tentative D call: TRBD1 (6 bases). Germline-derived CDR1 and CDR2 are GTSNPN and SVGIG (reference sequence). The CDR3 has 13 amino acids. V lost 2 bases to trimming and J lost 9 bases, with 11 bases between them. This CDR3 is CAWSQGLRSPLHF. Written as DNA, the CDR3 is TGTGCCTGGAGTCAGGGGCTTCGTTCACCCCTCCACTTT.

The chain is built from TRBV7-9 and TRBJ1-5; D is perhaps TRBD1 (5 bases). The germline V and J ends were trimmed by 4 bases and 0 bases, with 16 bases remaining between them. Germline-derived CDR1 and CDR2 are SEHNR and FQNEAQ (reference sequence). This CDR3 comprises 17 residues. For the CDR3, the DNA is TGTGCCAGCAGCTCCGTCGGGGGACCCTATAGCAATCAGCCCCAGCATTTT. This encodes CASSSVGGPYSNQPQHF.

The genes are TRBV19 and TRBJ1-5; possible D gene TRBD1, 5 bases. There are 15 residues in the CDR3. With 6 bases removed from V and 2 bases from J, the gap between germline ends came to 14 bases. CDR1 and CDR2 (germline): LNHDA, SQIVND (reference sequence). CDR3 sequence (DNA): TGTGCCAGTAGAGGGATACTGGGGGGCAATCAGCCCCAGCATTTT. Its translation is CASRGILGGNQPQHF.

The J gene is TRBJ1-2, the V gene TRBV4-3, with D perhaps TRBD1 (6 bases). CDR3 length: 14 residues. V lost 1 base and J lost 6, with 12 bases in between. Germline CDR1 is LGHNA and CDR2 is YSLEER. In DNA, the CDR3 is TGCGCCAGCAGCCAAGTCGGGGGGCAAAATGGCTACACCTTC. Translated: CASSQVGGQNGYTF.

CDR3 sequence (DNA): TGTGCCAGCAGCGCGGGGACAGGAGTATCACCCCTCCACTTT. This encodes CASSAGTGVSPLHF. The V and J genes are TRBV7-3 and TRBJ1-6; TRBD1 agrees at 8 bases. The germline V gene has CDR1 SGHTA and CDR2 FQGTGA. Unmatched junction bases numbered 7, after V lost 5 bases and J lost 10 bases. The CDR3 has 14 residues.

The chain joins TRBV7-3 to TRBJ2-7; 9 bases are shared with TRBD2. The trim removed 5 bases at V and 11 bases at J, leaving 10 bases unmatched. CDR1 is SGHTA and CDR2 is FQGTGA in the germline V gene. The CDR3 covers 13 residues. The CDR3 coding sequence is TGTGCCAGCAGCCCCGGGCTAGCGGGAAGAAAGTACTTC. As protein: CASSPGLAGRKYF. Based on the CDR3 plus reference TRBV7-3 and TRBJ2-7, the full variable domain is GAGVSQTPSNKVTEKGKYVELRCDPISGHTALYWYRQSLGQGPEFLIYFQGTGAADDSGLPNDRFFAVRPEGSVSTLKIQRTERGDSAVYLCASSPGLAGRKYFGPGTRLTVT.

CDR3 in DNA: TGTGCCAGCAGCCAAGTAATAGCGGGCAATGAGCAGTTCTTC. Protein sequence: CASSQVIAGNEQFF. This chain uses TRBV14 with TRBJ2-1; 7 bases align to TRBD2. Germline assignment: CDR1 SGHDN and CDR2 FVKESK. The V and J ends lost 1 base and 6 bases, in that order; junction bases with no gene match: 3. This CDR3 comprises 14 residues.

The DNA of the CDR3 is TGTGCCAGCAGTTTATTAGCTAGCGGGACTAACAATGAGCAGTTCTTC. This codes for CASSLLASGTNNEQFF. V and J are TRBV27 and TRBJ2-1, with 9 nucleotides matching TRBD2. CDR1 and CDR2 from the germline V gene are MNHEY and SMNVEV (reference sequence). The CDR3 spans 16 residues. The V gene end was trimmed by 1 base and the J gene end by 5 bases; junction bases not matched to a gene: 6.

The gene calls are TRBV18 and TRBJ2-3; maybe TRBD1 (6 bases). Germline assignment: CDR1 KGHSH and CDR2 LQKENI. Trimming took off 3 bases at V and 3 bases at J, with 22 bases between the two ends. The CDR3 totals 18 residues. DNA of the CDR3: TGTGCCAGCTCACCGAGAAACAGGGAGAGTTATGGAACAGATACGCAGTATTTT. This encodes CASSPRNRESYGTDTQYF.

The V call is TRBV27, the J call TRBJ2-7; D not resolved. Trimming took 6 bases from V and 0 from J, leaving 12 bases between them. Germline CDR1 MNHEY, CDR2 SMNVEV (reference sequence). The CDR3 runs 14 residues. The CDR3 protein is CASRPSVASYEQYF. Written as DNA, the CDR3 is TGTGCCAGCAGGCCCAGTGTGGCCTCCTACGAGCAGTACTTC.